Listed below are T cell receptor beta chains from one sample, sequenced in a study of T cells after yellow fever vaccination. MiXCR, applied by TCRdb to the 5' RACE reads, yields one record per CDR3 protein. The data contain 500,000 to 650,000 distinct CDR3 sequences, 17% of them singletons. This specimen consisted of PBMCs, obtained 5 days after the first yellow fever vaccination. These receptors were collected from a man between 18 and 35 years old who received the YFV17D yellow fever vaccine. Each CDR3 is given with its conserved first and last residue. D genes are given only for firm matches. Clone size is shown for a subset of rows, as once, few, many or a class of expanded clone.

abundance,d_gene,len,v_gene,j_gene,CDR3aa,CDR3nt
few,.,17,TRBV5-1,TRBJ2-3,CASSLADGGTGTDTQYF,TGCGCCAGCAGCTTGGCGGATGGCGGGACGGGCACAGATACGCAGTATTTT
.,TRBD2,15,TRBV7-8,TRBJ2-7,CASRPPGGSSYEQYF,TGTGCCAGCCGCCCCCCGGGGGGAAGCTCCTACGAGCAGTACTTC
few,.,15,TRBV5-1,TRBJ2-5,CASSSLATNQETQYF,TGCGCCAGCAGCTCGCTAGCGACGAACCAAGAGACCCAGTACTTC
few,TRBD1,13,TRBV5-1,TRBJ1-1,CASSRQGAAEAFF,TGCGCCAGCAGCAGACAGGGGGCGGCTGAAGCTTTCTTT
.,.,13,TRBV5-4,TRBJ2-2,CASSHLVAGELFF,TGTGCCAGCAGCCACTTGGTAGCCGGGGAGCTGTTTTTT
few,TRBD1,16,TRBV12-5,TRBJ1-5,CASGLVLAGGFQPQHF,TGTGCTAGTGGTTTGGTGTTGGCAGGGGGCTTTCAGCCCCAGCATTTT
many,TRBD1,17,TRBV9,TRBJ2-5,CASSKRAWGQGRETQYF,TGTGCCAGCAGCAAACGTGCATGGGGACAGGGTCGAGAGACCCAGTACTTC
.,.,12,TRBV12-3/TRBV12-4,TRBJ2-1,CASSPTSSEQFF,TGTGCCAGCAGCCCCACATCCAGTGAGCAGTTCTTC
.,.,14,TRBV19,TRBJ1-2,CASSISRQFYGYTF,TGTGCCAGTAGTATATCCCGACAGTTCTATGGCTACACCTTC
.,.,16,TRBV2,TRBJ2-3,CAARTGLGQPTDTQYF,TGTGCGGCCCGGACAGGACTAGGCCAGCCAACAGATACGCAGTATTTT
few,.,15,TRBV29-1,TRBJ2-5,CSSTFLYGHQETQYF,TGCAGCTCCACCTTCCTTTACGGTCACCAAGAGACCCAGTACTTC
.,TRBD1,14,TRBV5-1,TRBJ2-3,CASGLTGEVDTQYF,TGCGCCAGCGGCCTGACAGGGGAGGTAGATACGCAGTATTTT
few,.,15,TRBV20-1,TRBJ1-5,CSARVVTLKDQPQHF,TGCAGTGCTAGGGTAGTCACACTTAAAGACCAGCCCCAGCATTTT
few,.,14,TRBV7-2,TRBJ2-1,CASSLYRGANEQFF,TGTGCCAGCAGCTTATATCGGGGGGCAAATGAGCAGTTCTTC
few,.,13,TRBV10-3,TRBJ1-1,CAISARDGTEAFF,TGTGCCATCAGTGCTCGGGATGGCACTGAAGCTTTCTTT
few,.,12,TRBV5-1,TRBJ2-2,CASREHGGELFF,TGCGCCAGCAGGGAACACGGCGGGGAGCTGTTTTTT
.,.,13,TRBV12-3/TRBV12-4,TRBJ1-1,CASSWNSNTEAFF,TGTGCCAGCAGCTGGAACTCAAACACTGAAGCTTTCTTT
few,.,16,TRBV7-2,TRBJ1-4,CASSLFEGLEYEKLFF,TGTGCCAGCAGCTTATTCGAGGGGCTGGAATATGAAAAACTGTTTTTT
many,.,13,TRBV20-1,TRBJ2-5,CSAGRGAPETQYF,TGCAGTGCAGGAAGGGGGGCCCCAGAGACCCAGTACTTC
.,.,14,TRBV28,TRBJ1-2,CASTEAGGGYGYTF,TGTGCCAGCACCGAAGCCGGGGGCGGCTATGGCTACACCTTC
.,.,15,TRBV9,TRBJ2-1,CASSPGGTTDNEQFF,TGTGCCAGCAGCCCTGGGGGAACAACCGACAATGAGCAGTTCTTC
many,TRBD1,14,TRBV5-4,TRBJ1-3,CASSPDRAGNTIYF,TGTGCCAGCAGCCCGGACAGGGCTGGAAACACCATATATTTT
.,.,14,TRBV5-6,TRBJ1-5,CASSSRSGVQPQHF,TGTGCCAGCAGCTCCCGGTCAGGAGTACAGCCCCAGCATTTT
few,.,16,TRBV4-1,TRBJ2-7,CASSDLRGGSSYEQYF,TGCGCCAGCAGCGACCTAAGAGGGGGGAGCTCCTACGAGCAGTACTTC
few,TRBD2,15,TRBV29-1,TRBJ2-3,CSVDGTSGYTDTQYF,TGCAGCGTTGACGGGACTAGCGGATACACAGATACGCAGTATTTT
few,.,15,TRBV6-5,TRBJ1-3,CASSSGGVSGNTIYF,TGTGCCAGCAGTTCCGGAGGTGTCTCTGGAAACACCATATATTTT
few,.,10,TRBV6-5,TRBJ2-5,CGVGQETQYF,TGTGGAGTGGGCCAAGAGACCCAGTACTTC
many,.,14,TRBV5-6,TRBJ2-2,CASSLVSGSGELFF,TGTGCCAGCAGCTTGGTGTCCGGGTCCGGGGAGCTGTTTTTT
.,.,14,TRBV4-2,TRBJ1-2,CASSQELSSYGYTF,TGTGCCAGCAGCCAAGAGTTGAGCAGCTATGGCTACACCTTC